This TCR beta chain was profiled in a study of T cells in Graves' hyperthyroidism and ophthalmopathy. Notes on the study in general: In validation, the model predicted ophthalmopathy. These predictions came a median roughly 6.5 months before onset. Clonotypes that were expanded in thyroid above 0.001 mostly appeared in blood too.

Graves' hyperthyroidism qualified as stable when ophthalmopathy did not progress within 18 months. Newly diagnosed patients aged 18 to 65 had hyperthyroidism of under 2 months' duration. Authors of the study amplified TCR beta CDR3 regions from RNA transcripts. The study used the HTBI primer set for a first-round RT-PCR of the TCR CDR3. Each CDR3 protein gets one entry after TCRdb re-called the multiplex PCR reads with MiXCR. The profile shows 600,000 or so distinct CDR3 sequences, about half of them singletons. Regarding this clonotype: Its antigen is unknown.

The V and J ends lost 1 base and 6 bases respectively, with 9 bases between them. Germline loops: CDR1 SEHNR, CDR2 FQNEAQ (reference sequence). This CDR3 is 14 amino acids long. Sequenced: peripheral blood or thyroid tissue (not recorded which). This TCR was sampled from a woman aged 18-29 years with Graves' hyperthyroidism. The chain joins TRBV7-9 to TRBJ2-2, with D hard to call. The CDR3 nucleotides read TGTGCCAGCAGCTTAGAAACTATAGCCGGGGAGCTGTTTTTT. Translated: CASSLETIAGELFF.